The rows below give T cell receptor beta chains drawn from one sample of a study of blood T cell repertoires in COVID-19. Measured with immunoSEQ multiplex PCR; TCRdb has only the in-frame clones, and not every one. This table has more than 350,000 clones, about 83% appearing once. Sequenced material: PBMCs or T cells enriched from blood (not recorded which). These receptor sequences come from a woman aged 45-59 years who had recovered from COVID-19. CDR3s include the opening cysteine and the closing phenylalanine or tryptophan. The D gene is left open where the match is weak. Expanded clones get a size class; other rows say once, few or many, or leave the size out.

v_call,d_call,j_call,clone_size,cdr3_aa,cdr3_nt
TRBV30,TRBD1,TRBJ2-2,.,CAFRDRGQSGELFF,TGTGCCTTCCGGGACAGGGGGCAGAGCGGGGAGCTGTTTTTT
TRBV4-3,TRBD2,TRBJ2-1,.,CASSPQDSRGINNEQFF,TGCGCCAGCAGCCCGCAAGATTCGCGGGGGATCAACAATGAGCAGTTCTTC
TRBV3-1/TRBV3-2,TRBD2,TRBJ2-3,.,CASSRGASGGSTDTQYF,TGTGCCAGCAGCCGGGGGGCTAGCGGGGGGAGCACAGATACGCAGTATTTT
TRBV11-2,.,TRBJ1-6,.,CASSVNTPSSPLHF,TGTGCCAGCAGTGTTAATACTCCATCGTCACCCCTCCACTTT
TRBV19,.,TRBJ1-1,.,CASSSRRLPSTEAFF,TGTGCCAGTAGTTCCCGCAGACTTCCCAGCACTGAAGCTTTCTTT
TRBV7-9,.,TRBJ2-5,.,CASSVRGFGETQYF,TGTGCCAGCAGCGTCCGGGGTTTTGGGGAGACCCAGTACTTC
TRBV30,.,TRBJ1-1,.,CAWTPPDGGDTEAFF,TGTGCCTGGACCCCCCCTGACGGGGGGGACACTGAAGCTTTCTTT
TRBV7-9,TRBD2,TRBJ2-3,.,CASSRPGAGGRNTQYF,TGTGCCAGCAGCCGCCCCGGGGCGGGGGGAAGAAATACGCAGTATTTT
TRBV3-1/TRBV3-2,.,TRBJ1-2,.,CASSQGSGVYGYTF,TGTGCCAGCAGCCAAGGGTCTGGAGTCTATGGCTACACCTTC
TRBV11-1,TRBD2,TRBJ2-7,.,CASSSRRGLAGEQYF,TGTGCCAGCAGCTCGAGGAGGGGACTAGCGGGGGAGCAGTACTTC
TRBV2,.,TRBJ2-4,.,CASSESPGVAKNIQYF,TGTGCCAGCAGTGAATCGCCGGGGGTAGCCAAAAACATTCAGTACTTC
TRBV5-1,.,TRBJ2-3,once,CATSSGLVDTQYF,TGCGCCACCTCGTCGGGGTTGGTAGATACGCAGTATTTT
TRBV7-2,.,TRBJ1-3,.,CASSLSAGNTIYF,TGTGCCAGCAGCTTGAGCGCTGGAAACACCATATATTTT
TRBV7-9,.,TRBJ2-2,.,CASSFEGQNLRTGELFF,TGTGCCAGCAGCTTTGAAGGTCAGAACCTCAGGACCGGGGAGCTGTTTTTT
TRBV18,TRBD1,TRBJ2-7,.,CASSQRQGIHDEQYF,TGTGCCAGCTCACAGCGACAGGGAATTCACGACGAGCAGTACTTC
TRBV11-2,.,TRBJ1-1,many,CASSPTGNTEAFF,TGTGCCAGCAGCCCAACGGGGAACACTGAAGCTTTCTTT
TRBV5-6,TRBD1,TRBJ2-7,.,CASSLGQGVAYEQYF,TGTGCCAGCAGCTTGGGACAGGGGGTTGCCTACGAGCAGTACTTC
TRBV2,.,TRBJ2-7,.,CASSVRDYEQYF,TGTGCCAGCAGTGTCAGGGATTACGAGCAGTACTTC
TRBV29-1,.,TRBJ1-4,.,CSVRGLGGEKLFF,TGCAGCGTGAGGGGCCTAGGGGGTGAAAAACTGTTTTTT
TRBV9,.,TRBJ1-4,.,CASSSEIDGKLFF,TGTGCCAGCAGCAGCGAGATCGACGGCAAACTGTTTTTT
TRBV6-6,.,TRBJ1-1,.,CASRPTGMNTEAFF,TGTGCCAGCAGACCCACAGGAATGAACACTGAAGCTTTCTTT
TRBV5-1,TRBD1,TRBJ1-2,.,CASSAGQLNYGYTF,TGCGCCAGCAGCGCGGGACAGCTGAACTATGGCTACACCTTC
TRBV6-6,.,TRBJ1-5,.,CASAGSTSNQPQHF,TGTGCCAGCGCAGGCTCCACTAGCAATCAGCCCCAGCATTTT
TRBV6-6,.,TRBJ2-3,.,CASITGGDTQYF,TGTGCCAGCATCACCGGCGGAGATACGCAGTATTTT
TRBV6-4,.,TRBJ1-2,once,CASSDTGLGGYTF,TGTGCCAGCAGTGACACAGGGTTAGGGGGCTACACCTTC
TRBV21-1,.,TRBJ1-5,.,CASSKGLSGTESYSNQPQHF,TGTGCCAGCAGCAAGGGTTTATCTGGGACAGAGTCGTATAGCAATCAGCCCCAGCATTTT
TRBV25-1,.,TRBJ2-2,.,CASEDPGSNTGELFF,TGTGCCAGCGAAGACCCGGGATCGAACACCGGGGAGCTGTTTTTT
TRBV6-5,TRBD1,TRBJ1-2,.,CASSSFRQGEGYTF,TGTGCCAGCAGTTCCTTTCGACAGGGGGAGGGCTACACCTTC
TRBV7-7,TRBD2,TRBJ2-5,.,CASSSRTSGGRQETQYF,TGTGCTAGCAGCTCGCGGACTAGCGGGGGACGACAAGAGACCCAGTACTTC
TRBV27,.,TRBJ1-1,.,CASSFRPHRSVSEAFF,TGTGCCAGCAGTTTTCGACCTCACAGGTCGGTGTCTGAAGCTTTCTTT
TRBV13,.,TRBJ1-6,.,CASSLGGGNSPLHF,TGTGCCAGCAGCTTGGGGGGAGGTAATTCACCCCTCCACTTT
TRBV21-1,.,TRBJ2-1,hyperexpanded,CASSNRDCYNEQFF,TGTGCCAGCAGCAACCGGGACTGCTACAATGAGCAGTTCTTC
TRBV9,.,TRBJ2-7,.,CASSGGGGGNSAYEQYF,TGTGCCAGCAGCGGAGGGGGCGGGGGGAACTCCGCCTACGAGCAGTACTTC
TRBV29-1,.,TRBJ1-5,.,CSVGGVSNQPQHF,TGCAGCGTGGGGGGGGTTAGCAATCAGCCCCAGCATTTT
TRBV6-5,TRBD1,TRBJ1-2,.,CASRDMTGSGYTF,TGTGCCAGCAGGGATATGACAGGGAGCGGCTACACCTTC
TRBV10-3,.,TRBJ1-2,.,CAISDGVNYGYTF,TGTGCCATCAGTGACGGGGTTAACTATGGCTACACCTTC
TRBV11-2,.,TRBJ1-5,once,CASSLGQRNQPQHF,TGTGCCAGCAGCTTGGGACAACGCAATCAGCCCCAGCATTTT
TRBV6-5,.,TRBJ2-1,.,CASSLQPSYNEQFF,TGTGCCAGCAGCCTACAGCCCTCCTACAATGAGCAGTTCTTC
TRBV20-1,TRBD1,TRBJ1-2,.,CSASPRPGGRGYTF,TGCAGTGCTAGTCCACGACCAGGGGGCCGTGGCTACACCTTC
TRBV13,.,TRBJ2-7,once,CASSLPLREQYF,TGTGCCAGCAGCCTACCCCTCCGCGAGCAGTACTTC
TRBV11-3,TRBD2,TRBJ2-5,.,CASSPRTSGGAAETQYF,TGTGCCAGCAGCCCCCGGACTAGCGGGGGGGCCGCGGAGACCCAGTACTTC
TRBV19,.,TRBJ1-5,once,CATTDRSNQPQHF,TGTGCCACCACAGACAGAAGCAATCAGCCCCAGCATTTT
TRBV5-1,.,TRBJ1-1,.,CASSLVADFSEAFF,TGCGCCAGCAGCTTGGTGGCCGATTTCTCTGAAGCTTTCTTT
TRBV7-7,TRBD1,TRBJ2-2,.,CATLPRDSINTGELFF,TGTGCCACCCTCCCCCGGGACAGCATAAACACCGGGGAGCTGTTTTTT
TRBV30,TRBD1,TRBJ2-5,.,CAWSVGQGHLETQYF,TGTGCCTGGAGTGTTGGACAGGGCCACCTCGAGACCCAGTACTTC
TRBV4-1,TRBD2,TRBJ2-5,.,CASSHLAAQETQYF,TGCGCCAGCAGCCACCTAGCGGCCCAAGAGACCCAGTACTTC
TRBV11-2,TRBD1,TRBJ1-2,once,CASSLDRVYGYTF,TGTGCCAGCAGCCTGGACAGGGTCTACGGCTACACCTTC
TRBV29-1,.,TRBJ2-7,.,CSVEDRSESYEQYF,TGCAGCGTTGAAGATCGGAGCGAGTCCTACGAGCAGTACTTC
TRBV12-3/TRBV12-4,.,TRBJ1-5,.,CASSFRDNQPQHF,TGTGCCAGCAGTTTTCGGGACAATCAGCCCCAGCATTTT
TRBV7-2,.,TRBJ2-1,.,CASSFGSGNEQFF,TGTGCCAGCAGCTTCGGTTCTGGTAATGAGCAGTTCTTC
TRBV12-3/TRBV12-4,.,TRBJ1-2,.,CASRVGGNYGYTF,TGTGCCAGCAGGGTGGGAGGCAACTATGGCTACACCTTC
TRBV20-1,TRBD2,TRBJ2-7,.,CSASFPSGGFSYEQYF,TGCAGTGCTAGTTTTCCTAGCGGGGGGTTCTCCTACGAGCAGTACTTC
TRBV13,.,TRBJ1-6,.,CASSLFRGEYNSPLHF,TGTGCCAGCAGCTTATTTCGGGGGGAATATAATTCACCCCTCCACTTT
TRBV5-6,TRBD1,TRBJ1-1,.,CASSPRDRGLDTEAFF,TGTGCCAGCAGCCCCCGGGACAGGGGGCTAGACACTGAAGCTTTCTTT
TRBV24-1,TRBD1,TRBJ2-7,.,CATNKDRESSYEQYF,TGTGCCACCAACAAGGACAGGGAGAGCTCCTACGAGCAGTACTTC
TRBV14,.,TRBJ1-1,few,CASSRSLGGTNEAFF,TGTGCCAGCAGCCGATCATTGGGTGGGACAAATGAAGCTTTCTTT
TRBV3-1/TRBV3-2,TRBD2,TRBJ2-7,many,CASSPPGRGINEQYF,TGTGCCAGCAGCCCTCCGGGGCGGGGGATCAACGAGCAGTACTTC
TRBV6-2/TRBV6-3,TRBD1,TRBJ1-5,.,CASSDRTGGNQPQHF,TGTGCCAGCAGTGATAGGACAGGGGGCAATCAGCCCCAGCATTTT
TRBV5-4,.,TRBJ2-7,.,CASSLAGGLAPIYEQYF,TGTGCCAGCAGCTTGGCAGGGGGGCTAGCTCCAATATACGAGCAGTACTTC